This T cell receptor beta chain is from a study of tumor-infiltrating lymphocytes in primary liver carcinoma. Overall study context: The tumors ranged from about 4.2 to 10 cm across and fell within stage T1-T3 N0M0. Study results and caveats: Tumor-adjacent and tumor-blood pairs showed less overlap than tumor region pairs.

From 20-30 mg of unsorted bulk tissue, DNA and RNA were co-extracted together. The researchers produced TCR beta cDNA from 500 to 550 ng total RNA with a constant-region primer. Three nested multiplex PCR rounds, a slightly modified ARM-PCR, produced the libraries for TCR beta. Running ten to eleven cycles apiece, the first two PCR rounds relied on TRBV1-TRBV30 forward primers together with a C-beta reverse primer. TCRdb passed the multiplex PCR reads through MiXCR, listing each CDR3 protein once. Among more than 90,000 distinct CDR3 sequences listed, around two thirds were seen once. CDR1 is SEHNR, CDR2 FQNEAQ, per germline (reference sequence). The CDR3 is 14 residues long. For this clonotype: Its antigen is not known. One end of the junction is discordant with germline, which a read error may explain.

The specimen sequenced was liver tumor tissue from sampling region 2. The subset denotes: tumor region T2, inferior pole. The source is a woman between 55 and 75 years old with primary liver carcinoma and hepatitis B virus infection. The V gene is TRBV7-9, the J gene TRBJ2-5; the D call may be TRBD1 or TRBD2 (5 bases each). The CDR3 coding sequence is TGTGCCACCTCTGCCCGGGACCGACACGGGACCCTGTACTTC. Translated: CATSARDRHGTLYF.